The 18 T cell receptor beta chains given below trace back to one sample, sequenced in a study of kidney transplant recipient with SARS-CoV-2 infection. One entry per CDR3 protein, called by TCRdb with MiXCR from the reads. The table has fewer than 250,000 distinct CDR3 sequences, about 28% seen once; the top ten hold almost 7.5%. Source: a blood sample, taken at baseline and between days 110 and 120 from a kidney transplant recipient. The receptors originated from a male patient in his 30s who had COVID-19 and was a kidney transplant recipient. T cells may partly derive from the graft donor.

At least ten counts were recorded for this clonotype. The chain joins TRBV20-1 to TRBJ1-4; no clear D gene. Germline assignment: CDR1 DFQATT and CDR2 SNEGSKA (reference sequence). CDR3 length: 13 amino acids. Trimming removed 6 bases from V and 4 bases from J, with 12 bases in between. The CDR3 is CSATEGGNEKLFF. The CDR3 bases are TGCAGTGCCACAGAGGGCGGTAATGAAAAACTGTTTTTT.

This clonotype was picked up many times. The rearrangement joins TRBV20-1 to TRBJ1-2; weak D call: TRBD1 (5 bases). Germline-derived CDR1 and CDR2 are DFQATT and SNEGSKA (reference sequence). Trimming shortened V by 2 bases and J by 8 bases, and 21 bases separated the two germline ends. The CDR3 totals 15 residues. The CDR3 loop reads CSARSGWGGSGGYTF. The CDR3 DNA is TGCAGTGCTAGATCTGGATGGGGCGGATCAGGAGGCTACACCTTC.

This clonotype was picked up a small number of times. This CDR3 is CSARGLATGELFF. The CDR3 DNA is TGCAGTGCTAGAGGACTAGCTACCGGGGAGCTGTTTTTT. The chain is built from TRBV20-1 and TRBJ2-2; 7 bases agree with TRBD2. CDR3 size: 13 residues. Germline CDR1 reads DFQATT; CDR2 reads SNEGSKA (reference sequence). V gave up 1 base and J gave up 5 bases; unmatched junction bases: 1.

About this clonotype itself: A single base separates this from a much larger clone, so it may be a read error. Here the CDR3 DNA reads TGCGCCAGCAGTCCGAAACTCACTTCTAGAAAGACCCATGGCTACACCTTC. Translation: CASSPKLTSRKTHGYTF. J is TRBJ1-2 and V is TRBV10-2; D unclear. The CDR3 covers 17 residues. Germline V gene sequence: CDR1 WSHSY, CDR2 SAAADI. V lost 5 bases to trimming and J lost 6 bases, with 25 bases between them.

The chain combines TRBV7-2 with TRBJ2-3, with D tentatively TRBD1 or TRBD2 (5 bases each). Germline values: CDR1 SGHTA, CDR2 FQGNSA. V was clipped by 5 bases and J by 6 bases, with 15 bases between them. The length of the CDR3 is 14 residues. The CDR3 region is CASSPRGLADTQYF. As DNA, the CDR3 is TGTGCCAGCAGCCCCCGGGGCCTGGCGGATACGCAGTATTTT.

This clonotype was detected only once. A much larger clone lies a single base off, so this may be a read error. V gene TRBV7-9 combines with J gene TRBJ2-7; 10 nucleotides align to TRBD1. The CDR3 totals 15 residues. Per germline, CDR1 SEHNR and CDR2 FQNEAQ (reference sequence). CDR3 nucleotide sequence: TGTGTCAGCAGCTGGGGACAGGGGTTCTCCTACGAGCAGTACTTC. Translation: CVSSWGQGFSYEQYF. Complete variable domain (other parts from reference TRBV7-9 and TRBJ2-7): DTGVSQNPRHKITKRGQNVTFRCDPISEHNRLYWYRQTLGQGPEFLTYFQNEAQLEKSRLLSDRFSAERPKGSFSTLEIQRTEQGDSAMYLCVSSWGQGFSYEQYFGPGTRLTVT.

Regarding this clonotype: A clone one base away is much larger, so this may be a read error. The rearrangement joins TRBV7-2 to TRBJ2-2; 10 nucleotides line up with TRBD1. This CDR3 is built from 13 residues. Per germline, CDR1 SGHTA and CDR2 FQGNSA. CDR3 in amino acids: CAGQGDPTGELLF. In nucleotides, the CDR3 is TGTGCCGGACAGGGGGACCCCACCGGGGAGCTGCTTTTT.

The rearrangement links TRBV28 to TRBJ2-1; 9 nucleotides agree with TRBD1. Germline CDR1 MDHEN, CDR2 SYDVKM. The V and J ends lost 2 bases and 12 bases, in that order; junction bases with no gene match: 2. The CDR3 is 12 amino acids. The CDR3 protein is CASSLPDRGQFF. In nucleotides, the CDR3 is TGTGCCAGCAGTTTACCGGACAGGGGGCAGTTCTTC.

Points on this clonotype: Just one base apart from a much larger clone, this may be a read error. No DNA is shown, since the ends of the CDR3 on it are uncertain; the CDR3 is the one TCRdb lists. The V call is TRBV7-5, the J call TRBJ1-2. TRBV7-5 has pseudogene status. The CDR3 contains 19 residues when both ends are counted. This chain's CDR3 is CISVPEDHYEVGRTYGYTF.

This clonotype was seen at least ten times. This chain links TRBV5-1 with TRBJ2-6; D is undetermined. The length of the CDR3 is 18 residues. The germline gives CDR1 SGHRS, CDR2 YFSETQ. The V end was cut by 5 bases, the J end by 0 bases, with 18 bases between. CDR3 DNA sequence: TGCGCCAGCAGTCCAGTTGGCGGATCCAGCTCTGGGGCCAACGTCCTGACTTTC. As protein: CASSPVGGSSSGANVLTF.

In DNA, the CDR3 is TGCAGCGTTGGGGAGGGAACCTCCTACGAGCAGTACTTC. Its translation is CSVGEGTSYEQYF. The genes are TRBV29-1 and TRBJ2-7; 7 bases are a match to TRBD2. The J segment lost 0 bases and the V segment lost 4 bases, leaving 3 bases of the junction unmatched. Germline V gene lookup returns CDR1 SQVTM and CDR2 ANQGSEA. The CDR3 length is 13 residues.

This clonotype was recorded a few times. The gene calls are TRBV7-9 and TRBJ2-3; D call uncertain. Trimming removed 8 bases from V and 4 bases from J, with 7 bases in between. The CDR3 is 11 residues long. Germline CDR1 reads SEHNR; CDR2 reads FQNEAQ (reference sequence). CDR3 protein: CASQRADTQYF. The DNA of the CDR3 is TGTGCCAGCCAGAGAGCAGATACGCAGTATTTT.

Concerning this clonotype: Being one base from a much bigger clone, this may be a read error. The chain employs TRBV7-6 and TRBJ1-6; D unresolved. CDR3 length: 13 amino acids. Germline V gene lookup returns CDR1 SGHVS and CDR2 FNYEAQ. V lost 1 base, J lost 9 bases, and 7 bases lay in between. The CDR3 DNA sequence: TGTGCCAGCAGCTTAGAGCAAAGTTCACCCCTCCACTTT. Translation: CASSLEQSSPLHF.

For this clonotype: A clone one base away is much larger, so this may be a read error. The chain employs TRBV20-1 and TRBJ1-1; D may be TRBD1 (5 bases). Germline V gene data show CDR1 as DFQATT and CDR2 as SNEGSKA (reference sequence). The length of the CDR3 is 17 residues. V lost 6 bases and J lost 1, with 24 bases in between. The CDR3, as DNA: TGCAGTGCCGGCGTCCTCGGGGGGAAGCCCCCGAACACTGAAGCTTTCTTT. Translation gives CSAGVLGGKPPNTEAFF.

This clonotype was observed at least ten times. This chain links TRBV7-8 with TRBJ1-5; possible D gene TRBD1, 6 bases. In germline, CDR1 is SGHVS, CDR2 FQNEAQ. The CDR3 runs 15 residues. The ends were cut back, 2 bases at V and 5 bases at J, with 13 bases in the middle. CDR3 residues: CASSLNRAPDQPQHF. CDR3 nucleotides: TGTGCCAGCAGCTTAAACAGGGCCCCAGATCAGCCCCAGCATTTT.

In this sample, this clonotype turned up many times. CDR3 in DNA: TGTGCCAGCAGTGAACGGAGAGGTGGGAGAAAGACCTATGGCTACACCTTC. Translated, it gives CASSERRGGRKTYGYTF. This chain links TRBV6-6 with TRBJ1-2; unclear D gene. V lost 5 bases and J 4 bases, leaving 23 bases between the germline ends. The CDR3 totals 17 residues. CDR1 MNHNY and CDR2 SVGAGI come from the germline V gene (reference sequence).

The V call is TRBV20-1, the J call TRBJ2-1, with TRBD2 matching over 16 bases. The V gene's germline CDR1 is DFQATT and CDR2 SNEGSKA (reference sequence). The CDR3 sequence is 14 residues long. For the CDR3, the DNA is TGCGGTTCGCCGGGACTAGCGGGAGGGATTGAGCAGTTCTTC. Its protein product is CGSPGLAGGIEQFF.

This clonotype was found a few times. The chain joins TRBV5-5 to TRBJ1-6; a possible D gene is TRBD1 (6 bases). Germline V lookup: CDR1 SGHKS, CDR2 YYEKEE (reference sequence). There are 14 residues in the CDR3. Deletions cut 1 base from V and 6 bases from J, with 8 bases between. The CDR3 protein is CASSLTGFNSPLHF. CDR3 bases: TGTGCCAGCAGCTTGACAGGGTTTAATTCACCCCTCCACTTT. Supplemented by reference TRBV5-5 and TRBJ1-6, the full variable domain reads DAGVTQSPTHLIKTRGQQVTLRCSPISGHKSVSWYQQVLGQGPQFIFQYYEKEERGRGNFPDRFSARQFPNYSSELNVNALLLGDSALYLCASSLTGFNSPLHFGNGTRLTVT.